These 11 T cell receptor beta chains came from one sample sequenced in a study of cytomegalovirus exposure and HLA in healthy donors. It was with 60 Vbeta and 13 Jbeta primers that the PCR ran. Profiling relied on immunoSEQ multiplex PCR, and the TCRdb table lists in-frame clones only, not all of them. The sample holds approximately 100,000 clones; about 79% are singletons and the top ten take about 2%. The sequenced material came from PBMCs. The receptor source for this set is a human donor in good health.

V is TRBV7-2 and J is TRBJ1-2; the match to TRBD1 covers 11 bases. The length of the CDR3 is 15 residues. J gave up 5 bases and V 1 base, and 3 bases lay outside the gene matches. Germline assignment: CDR1 SGHTA and CDR2 FQGNSA. DNA of the CDR3: TGTGCCAGCAGCTTAGGTGGGACAGGGGGATATGGCTACACCTTC. Translation: CASSLGGTGGYGYTF.

The CDR3 loop reads CASSLSGGTGNTIYF. CDR3 sequence (DNA): TGTGCCAGCAGCTTGTCAGGGGGCACAGGAAACACCATATATTTT. V usage is TRBV7-6 and J usage is TRBJ1-3; 8 bases are a match to TRBD1. Germline V gene sequence: CDR1 SGHVS, CDR2 FNYEAQ. This CDR3 has 15 amino acids. The V and J ends lost 3 bases and 4 bases, in that order; junction bases with no gene match: 5. Supplemented by reference TRBV7-6 and TRBJ1-3, the full variable domain reads GAGVSQSPRYKVTKRGQDVALRCDPISGHVSLYWYRQALGQGPEFLTYFNYEAQQDKSGLPNDRFSAERPEGSISTLTIQRTEQRDSAMYRCASSLSGGTGNTIYFGEGSWLTVV.

This chain connects TRBV5-1 to TRBJ1-6; 7 nucleotides match TRBD1. The V gene's germline CDR1 is SGHRS and CDR2 YFSETQ. Trimming cost V 5 bases and J 7 bases; bases outside gene matches: 6. The CDR3 runs 14 residues. The CDR3 loop is CASRLGTANSPLHF. CDR3 in DNA: TGCGCCAGCAGATTAGGGACAGCGAATTCACCCCTCCACTTT.

This clone was detected a few times. The genes are TRBV28 and TRBJ2-1; 13 nucleotides align to TRBD2. The V segment lost 4 bases and the J segment 9 bases; nucleotides outside the gene matches: 6. Looked up from germline, CDR1 is MDHEN and CDR2 is SYDVKM. The CDR3 spans 15 residues. CDR3 DNA: TGTGCCAGCAGTTCGGGACTAGCGGGATCCAGTGAGCAGTTCTTC. This sequence encodes CASSSGLAGSSEQFF.

The V and J genes are TRBV5-4 and TRBJ2-7; 8 positions match TRBD2. The CDR3 consists of 14 residues. Germline V gene sequence: CDR1 SGHNT, CDR2 YYREEE (reference sequence). Losses at the gene ends were 4 bases for V and 3 bases for J; bases not matched to a gene: 6. The CDR3 reads CASSPGLGRYEQYF. DNA for the CDR3: TGTGCCAGCAGCCCGGGACTAGGACGCTACGAGCAGTACTTC.

The chain is built from TRBV18 and TRBJ2-7, with TRBD1 matching over 9 bases. After removal of 6 bases from V and 2 bases from J, the junction contained 5 bases not matched to a gene. The CDR3 runs 14 residues. Germline CDR1 reads KGHSH; CDR2 reads LQKENI. CDR3 in amino acids: CASSGQGKTYEQYF. Here the CDR3 DNA reads TGTGCCAGCTCGGGACAGGGTAAAACCTACGAGCAGTACTTC.

This sequence joins TRBV7-9 and TRBJ2-2; D remains unclear. The ends were cut back, 2 bases at V and 2 bases at J, with 6 bases in the middle. CDR1 and CDR2 (germline): SEHNR, FQNEAQ (reference sequence). There are 14 residues in the CDR3. In DNA form, the CDR3 reads TGTGCCAGCAGCTTAATGGGCAACACCGGGGAGCTGTTTTTT. This encodes CASSLMGNTGELFF.

The V gene is TRBV6-5, the J gene TRBJ1-2, with 8 bases aligning to TRBD1. Germline V gene lookup returns CDR1 MNHEY and CDR2 SVGAGI. V lost 4 bases to trimming and J lost 12 bases; unmatched junction nucleotides: 10. This CDR3 is 13 amino acids long. The chain's CDR3 is CASSFLNSGGHTF. The CDR3 DNA follows: TGTGCCAGCAGTTTCCTAAACTCAGGGGGCCACACCTTC.

This chain links TRBV28 with TRBJ1-2; possibly TRBD1 for D (5 bases). The CDR3 covers 14 residues. Trimming shortened V by 8 bases and J by 10 bases, and 23 bases separated the two germline ends. CDR1 MDHEN and CDR2 SYDVKM come from the germline V gene. DNA for the CDR3: TGTGCCAGCGCCAGGGCACCGGACCAACTGGACTACACCTTC. Its protein is CASARAPDQLDYTF.

The genes are TRBV27 and TRBJ1-2; TRBD1 matches at 9 bases. Trimming cost V 5 bases and J 8 bases; bases outside gene matches: 12. Germline CDR1 and CDR2: MNHEY and SMNVEV (reference sequence). The CDR3 consists of 15 residues. The CDR3 spells CASSRRDREVGGYTF. CDR3 coding DNA: TGTGCCAGCAGTCGTAGGGACAGGGAAGTAGGCGGCTACACCTTC.

This clone was observed once. This chain links TRBV2 with TRBJ1-5; D unresolved. This CDR3 comprises 14 residues. Trimming stripped 4 bases from V and 0 bases from J, with 7 bases between. Looked up from germline, CDR1 is SNHLY and CDR2 is FYNNEI. CDR3: CASSAGYSNQPQHF. CDR3 in DNA: TGTGCCAGCAGTGCCGGGTATAGCAATCAGCCCCAGCATTTT.